The 27 T cell receptor beta chains presented below share a single source sample, sequenced in a study of blood T cell repertoires in COVID-19. The table came from immunoSEQ multiplex PCR; TCRdb's copy has only in-frame clones and leaves some out. The table shows under 450,000 clones, with around 86% occurring only once. Sequenced: PBMCs or T cells enriched from blood (not recorded which). The source is a woman in her 50s who had recovered from COVID-19.

J is TRBJ1-5 and V is TRBV30; no reliable D call. V gave up 1 base and J gave up 6 bases, with 28 bases separating them. This CDR3 is 19 amino acids long. Germline V gene data show CDR1 as GTSNPN and CDR2 as SVGIG (reference sequence). The CDR3 region is CAWSAIDTIPSSHPQPQHF. The CDR3 nucleotides read TGTGCCTGGAGTGCCATAGACACAATTCCCTCTTCACACCCTCAGCCCCAGCATTTT.

The V call is TRBV7-3, the J call TRBJ2-1; 11 bases map to TRBD2. This CDR3 is built from 16 residues. J gave up 6 bases and V 6 bases, and 10 bases lay outside the gene matches. CDR1 and CDR2 from the germline V gene are SGHTA and FQGTGA. The CDR3 region is CASSLTPGLAVNEQFF. The CDR3 region has the DNA TGTGCCAGCAGTCTCACGCCGGGACTAGCGGTCAATGAGCAGTTCTTC.

This sequence joins TRBV7-2 and TRBJ2-3; 10 nucleotides agree with TRBD2. Germline loops: CDR1 SGHTA, CDR2 FQGNSA. The CDR3 extends over 15 amino acids. Trimming removed 1 base from V and 6 bases from J; junction bases left unmatched: 4. The CDR3 DNA follows: TGTGCCAGCAGCTTAGAGCGGGGGGGTTGGGATACGCAGTATTTT. This translates into CASSLERGGWDTQYF. Filled out from reference TRBV7-2 and TRBJ2-3, the complete variable domain reads GAGVSQSPSNKVTEKGKDVELRCDPISGHTALYWYRQSLGQGLEFLIYFQGNSAPDKSGLPSDRFSAERTGGSVSTLTIQRTQQEDSAVYLCASSLERGGWDTQYFGPGTRLTVL.

The chain links TRBV15 to TRBJ2-2; D unresolved. From germline, CDR1 is LNHNV and CDR2 YYDKDF (reference sequence). Trimming cost V 0 bases and J 4 bases, with 3 bases left between them. The CDR3 extends over 13 amino acids. The CDR3 DNA sequence: TGTGCCACCAGCAGAGACAGCACCGGGGAGCTGTTTTTT. As protein: CATSRDSTGELFF.

The table lists this clone with a few counts. The V and J genes are TRBV19 and TRBJ1-5; no definite D call. The CDR3 contains 15 residues. Germline V gene sequence: CDR1 LNHDA, CDR2 SQIVND (reference sequence). Trimming took off 0 bases at V and 7 bases at J, with 13 bases between the two ends. The CDR3 sequence: CASSIDRVDRQPQHF. The DNA for the CDR3 is TGTGCCAGTAGTATAGATCGGGTAGATCGGCAGCCCCAGCATTTT.

CDR3 sequence (DNA): TGCGCCAGCAGCTTGTTAGGTGAGGGGGCGAATGGCTACACCTTC. Translating gives CASSLLGEGANGYTF. The V gene is TRBV5-1, the J gene TRBJ1-2; 7 bases line up with TRBD1. The trim removed 1 base at V and 6 bases at J, leaving 9 bases unmatched. Germline CDR1 reads SGHRS; CDR2 reads YFSETQ. The CDR3 runs to 15 residues.

As regards this clone: Other DNA sequences in the same sample also yield this CDR3. The chain combines TRBV5-6 with TRBJ1-5, with D tentatively TRBD1 (5 bases). V lost 4 bases and J lost 2, with 7 bases in between. Germline CDR1 is SGHDT and CDR2 is YYEEEE. There are 13 residues in the CDR3. For the CDR3, the DNA is TGTGCCAGCAGCAGGGGTGGCAATCAGCCCCAGCATTTT. Protein: CASSRGGNQPQHF. Together with reference TRBV5-6 and TRBJ1-5, the CDR3 gives the full variable domain: DAGVTQSPTHLIKTRGQQVTLRCSPKSGHDTVSWYQQALGQGPQFIFQYYEEEERQRGNFPDRFSGHQFPNYSSELNVNALLLGDSALYLCASSRGGNQPQHFGDGTRLSIL.

This chain links TRBV5-1 with TRBJ1-1; TRBD1 matches 8 bases. Per the germline V gene, CDR1 is SGHRS and CDR2 is YFSETQ. The CDR3 has 17 residues. The V gene end was trimmed by 1 base and the J gene end by 4 bases; junction bases not matched to a gene: 12. The CDR3 DNA follows: TGCGCCAGCAGCTTGATTTCCACAGGGGGAGTGGGCACTGAAGCTTTCTTT. It is translated as CASSLISTGGVGTEAFF.

The chain is built from TRBV5-1 and TRBJ2-1, with a tentative D call TRBD1 (5 bases). The V gene's germline CDR1 is SGHRS and CDR2 YFSETQ. The germline V and J ends were trimmed by 0 bases and 8 bases, with 18 bases remaining between them. This CDR3 comprises 16 residues. DNA of the CDR3: TGCGCCAGCAGCTTGGTGGCGTGGACGCCCAGGGATGAGCAGTTCTTC. It yields the protein CASSLVAWTPRDEQFF. The full variable domain, with the rest looked up from reference TRBV5-1 and TRBJ2-1, is KAGVTQTPRYLIKTRGQQVTLSCSPISGHRSVSWYQQTPGQGLQFLFEYFSETQRNKGNFPGRFSGRQFSNSRSEMNVSTLELGDSALYLCASSLVAWTPRDEQFFGPGTRLTVL.

This clone occurred a few times. The chain couples TRBV5-4 to TRBJ2-1, with 9 bases that match TRBD1. The CDR3 extends over 17 amino acids. Germline CDR1 reads SGHNT; CDR2 reads YYREEE (reference sequence). V was pared by 5 bases and J by 7 bases, with 16 bases of the junction left unmatched. The CDR3 DNA reads as TGTGCCAGCAGGCTTCTGAGGGGGACAGGGAAAGGGAATGAGCAGTTCTTC. Its protein product is CASRLLRGTGKGNEQFF.

The chain links TRBV7-9 to TRBJ1-2; TRBD1 might be the D (5 bases). Germline V lookup: CDR1 SEHNR, CDR2 FQNEAQ (reference sequence). The CDR3 totals 13 residues. Trimming pared 6 bases from V and 6 bases from J, leaving 14 bases between. The CDR3 DNA follows: TGTGCCAGCAGAGGCAGGGAGGCCGATGGCTACACCTTC. Amino acid sequence: CASRGREADGYTF.

The chain recombines TRBV25-1 with TRBJ1-5; weak D call: TRBD1 (6 bases). Per germline, CDR1 MGHDK and CDR2 SYGVNS. V was cut by 6 bases and J by 1 base, with 10 bases left in between. There are 14 residues in the CDR3. CDR3 loop: CASRSTGSNQPQHF. The CDR3 bases are TGTGCCAGCAGATCAACAGGGAGCAATCAGCCCCAGCATTTT.

V usage is TRBV5-4 and J usage is TRBJ2-1; 9 nucleotides line up with TRBD1. Looked up from germline, CDR1 is SGHNT and CDR2 is YYREEE (reference sequence). Trimming cost V 4 bases and J 8 bases; bases outside gene matches: 7. The CDR3 has 14 residues. CDR3 DNA sequence: TGTGCCAGCAGCCCGGGACAGGGACGCGATGAGCAGTTCTTC. It encodes CASSPGQGRDEQFF. Full variable domain (rest looked up from reference TRBV5-4 and TRBJ2-1): ETGVTQSPTHLIKTRGQQVTLRCSSQSGHNTVSWYQQALGQGPQFIFQYYREEENGRGNFPPRFSGLQFPNYSSELNVNALELDDSALYLCASSPGQGRDEQFFGPGTRLTVL.

This clone was picked up one time. This chain uses TRBV5-1 with TRBJ2-1, with D perhaps matching TRBD1 (6 bases). This CDR3 is built from 14 residues. Trimming removed 4 bases from V and 8 bases from J, with 16 bases in between. CDR1 and CDR2 (germline): SGHRS, YFSETQ. The CDR3: CASSPPLAGDEQFF. The CDR3, as DNA: TGCGCCAGCAGCCCCCCTCTGGCAGGGGATGAGCAGTTCTTC.

This clone was counted a single time. V usage is TRBV6-6 and J usage is TRBJ1-5, with D maybe TRBD1 (5 bases). The CDR3 sequence is 17 residues long. V lost 5 bases and J 4 bases, leaving 21 bases between the germline ends. The germline gives CDR1 MNHNY, CDR2 SVGAGI (reference sequence). In nucleotides, the CDR3 is TGTGCCAGCAGTCCCCCATGGGGGGGGAGGAATAATCAGCCCCAGCATTTT. Its translation is CASSPPWGGRNNQPQHF.

This chain joins TRBV2 and TRBJ1-1; maybe TRBD1 (6 bases). CDR1 and CDR2 from the germline V gene are SNHLY and FYNNEI. V lost 4 bases, J lost 6 bases, and 9 bases lay in between. CDR3 length: 12 residues. CDR3 DNA sequence: TGTGCCAGCAGTGCCGACAGGTCTGAAGCTTTCTTT. It yields the protein CASSADRSEAFF.

The V gene is TRBV4-3, the J gene TRBJ2-2; TRBD1 is a possible D gene (5 bases). Trimming took off 1 base at V and 3 bases at J, with 15 bases between the two ends. The CDR3 loop spans 17 amino acids. The germline V gene encodes CDR1 LGHNA and CDR2 YSLEER. The CDR3 here is CASSQVSGLQYTGELFF. The CDR3 DNA reads as TGCGCCAGCAGCCAAGTCTCAGGGTTACAATACACCGGGGAGCTGTTTTTT.

Of note for this clone: The sample carries other DNA sequences with the same CDR3. This chain links TRBV30 with TRBJ1-3; D is undetermined. The ends were cut back, 0 bases at V and 4 bases at J, with 4 bases in the middle. Germline V lookup: CDR1 GTSNPN, CDR2 SVGIG (reference sequence). This CDR3 spans 12 amino acids. The CDR3 is CAWSVLGNTIYF. CDR3 coding DNA: TGTGCCTGGAGTGTATTAGGAAACACCATATATTTT. Combining the CDR3 with reference TRBV30 and TRBJ1-3 gives the whole variable domain SQTIHQWPATLVQPVGSPLSLECTVEGTSNPNLYWYRQAAGRGLQLLFYSVGIGQISSEVPQNLSASRPQDRQFILSSKKLLLSDSGFYLCAWSVLGNTIYFGEGSWLTVV.

The chain links TRBV7-2 to TRBJ2-1, with 10 positions matching TRBD1. The CDR3 totals 15 residues. Germline CDR1 SGHTA, CDR2 FQGNSA. V was clipped by 5 bases and J by 7 bases; unmatched bases: 8. The CDR3 sequence: CASSLRGQGLNEQFF. The CDR3 coding sequence is TGTGCCAGCAGCCTTCGGGGACAGGGGCTAAATGAGCAGTTCTTC. Based on the CDR3 plus reference TRBV7-2 and TRBJ2-1, the full variable domain is GAGVSQSPSNKVTEKGKDVELRCDPISGHTALYWYRQSLGQGLEFLIYFQGNSAPDKSGLPSDRFSAERTGGSVSTLTIQRTQQEDSAVYLCASSLRGQGLNEQFFGPGTRLTVL.

V and J are TRBV19 and TRBJ2-3, with D uncertain. The CDR3 loop spans 13 amino acids. Trimming left V 6 bases short and J 3 bases short, with 10 bases between. CDR1 LNHDA and CDR2 SQIVND come from the germline V gene (reference sequence). The CDR3 region is CASRSYSTDTQYF. The CDR3 DNA sequence: TGTGCCAGTAGGTCCTACTCAACAGATACGCAGTATTTT.

The rearrangement uses TRBV15 and TRBJ1-1; 10 bases are shared with TRBD1. Trimming at V came to 3 bases and at J to 5 bases, leaving 6 bases not matched to a gene. CDR1 LNHNV and CDR2 YYDKDF come from the germline V gene (reference sequence). This CDR3 spans 15 amino acids. The CDR3 here is CATSREDRGRTEAFF. The DNA of the CDR3 is TGTGCCACCAGCAGGGAAGACAGGGGGCGAACTGAAGCTTTCTTT.

Comments on this clone: One end of the junction is discordant with germline, which a read error may explain. The chain couples TRBV6-4 to TRBJ2-1; TRBD2 matches at 9 bases. In germline, CDR1 is MRHNA, CDR2 SNTAGT. This CDR3 spans 17 amino acids. CDR3 amino acids: CASSDIGRRGGNNEQFF. The CDR3 nucleotides read TGTGCGAGCAGTGATATTGGTAGGCGGGGGGGGAACAATGAGCAGTTCTTC.

Only one count was recorded for this clone. This chain uses TRBV11-2 with TRBJ1-6; no definite D call. Between the trimmed V and J ends, which lost 0 bases and 7 bases, there was a span of 7 bases. Germline V gene sequence: CDR1 SGHAT, CDR2 FQNNGV. There are 14 residues in the CDR3. The CDR3 is CASSLDSPNSPLHF. The DNA for the CDR3 is TGTGCCAGCAGCTTAGATTCTCCCAATTCACCCCTCCACTTT.

The J gene is TRBJ2-5, the V gene TRBV12-5; the D gene is possibly TRBD1 (6 bases). The CDR3 has 12 amino acids. The V gene's germline CDR1 is LGHNT and CDR2 FRNRAP. V lost 7 bases to trimming and J lost 4 bases, with 10 bases between them. CDR3 loop: CASAQGLETQYF. The DNA for the CDR3 is TGTGCTAGTGCCCAGGGGTTAGAGACCCAGTACTTC.

This clone was found once. The gene calls are TRBV12-3 or TRBV12-4 and TRBJ2-7, with 7 bases identical to TRBD1. The CDR3 extends over 13 amino acids. J gave up 6 bases and V 5 bases, and 7 bases lay outside the gene matches. In DNA form, the CDR3 reads TGTGCCAGCAGTCCTTCGACAGGGCCCGAGCAGTACTTC. Protein product: CASSPSTGPEQYF.

In DNA, the CDR3 is TGTGCCAGCAGTGTAGGACTAGCGGGCACAGATACGCAGTATTTT. Its translation is CASSVGLAGTDTQYF. The chain has TRBV2 and TRBJ2-3; 10 nucleotides agree with TRBD2. With 4 bases clipped from V and 1 base from J, the junction kept 2 bases outside the gene matches. The CDR3 has 15 amino acids. Germline V CDR1 and CDR2: SNHLY, FYNNEI. Full variable domain (rest looked up from reference TRBV2 and TRBJ2-3): EPEVTQTPSHQVTQMGQEVILRCVPISNHLYFYWYRQILGQKVEFLVSFYNNEISEKSEIFDDQFSVERPDGSNFTLKIRSTKLEDSAMYFCASSVGLAGTDTQYFGPGTRLTVL.

This chain joins TRBV2 and TRBJ1-1; D might be TRBD1 (6 bases). Germline CDR1 reads SNHLY; CDR2 reads FYNNEI. The ends were cut back, 8 bases at V and 0 bases at J, with 19 bases in the middle. The CDR3 contains 16 residues. The CDR3 spells CASLRGTGKVNTEAFF. In nucleotides, the CDR3 is TGTGCCAGCTTGCGAGGCACAGGGAAGGTGAACACTGAAGCTTTCTTT.